This TCR beta chain comes out of a study of post-analysis software for immune sequencing data. Study observations and caveats: Roughly five TRBV segments were significantly more frequent in patients than in controls. TRBV5-6, TRBV5-1 and TRBV20-1 were among these segments.

Germline assignment: CDR1 SGHRS and CDR2 YFSETQ. V dropped 2 bases and J dropped 6 bases, with 8 bases sitting between them. The length of the CDR3 is 13 residues. A remark on this clonotype: Its antigen remains unidentified.

Unique molecular identifiers were present in the TCR beta cDNA libraries. TCRdb ran MiXCR on the PCR reads and lists one entry per CDR3 protein. Among about 540,000 distinct CDR3 sequences, around 31% were seen once, and the ten largest hold under 7%. V and J are TRBV5-1 and TRBJ1-4; D may be TRBD1 (6 bases). The source is a girl aged 2-17 years with multiple sclerosis. Source material: blood. CDR3: CASSFPGDEKLFF. DNA for the CDR3: TGCGCCAGCAGCTTCCCAGGGGATGAAAAACTGTTTTTT.